Listed below are T cell receptor beta chains from one sample, sequenced in a study of a mutant IDH1 vaccine in newly diagnosed glioma. What these receptors recognize is not known. The assay was immunoSEQ multiplex PCR, and TCRdb's table has in-frame clones only and misses some. The top ten hold nearly 9% of the sample, which has more than 35,000 clones, 60% to 75% seen once. The sequencing here drew on PBMCs, taken from a glioma patient whose treatment included an IDH1 peptide vaccine. The receptors originated from a man aged 35-49 years with glioma. Both conserved end residues are part of each CDR3. A D gene is named only where the DNA matches it firmly. Clone size is not always given. Where it is, it says once, few, many or a class for expanded clones.

clone size: .; D gene: .; V gene: TRBV6-6; J gene: TRBJ1-6; CDR3 protein: CASSYESRNSPLHF; CDR3 DNA: TGTGCCAGCAGTTACGAGAGCAGAAATTCACCCCTCCACTTT
clone size: .; D gene: TRBD2; V gene: TRBV19; J gene: TRBJ2-1; CDR3 protein: CASSTGLAGRDEQFF; CDR3 DNA: TGTGCCAGTAGTACCGGACTAGCGGGGAGGGATGAGCAGTTCTTC
clone size: .; D gene: .; V gene: TRBV5-1; J gene: TRBJ1-3; CDR3 protein: CASRLHREQGNTIYF; CDR3 DNA: TGCGCCAGCAGACTCCATCGAGAGCAGGGAAACACCATATATTTT
clone size: .; D gene: TRBD2; V gene: TRBV5-4; J gene: TRBJ2-7; CDR3 protein: CASSRLAGGSYEQYF; CDR3 DNA: TGTGCCAGCAGCCGACTAGCGGGAGGGTCCTACGAGCAGTACTTC
clone size: .; D gene: TRBD2; V gene: TRBV5-1; J gene: TRBJ2-3; CDR3 protein: CASSPRTSGTDTQYF; CDR3 DNA: TGCGCCAGCAGCCCCAGGACTAGCGGGACAGATACGCAGTATTTT
clone size: .; D gene: TRBD1; V gene: TRBV30; J gene: TRBJ1-6; CDR3 protein: CAWTTGGNSPLHF; CDR3 DNA: TGTGCCTGGACTACAGGGGGGAATTCACCCCTCCACTTT
clone size: .; D gene: .; V gene: TRBV15; J gene: TRBJ2-7; CDR3 protein: CATSSGQGDYEQYF; CDR3 DNA: TGTGCCACCAGCAGCGGGCAGGGAGACTACGAGCAGTACTTC
clone size: .; D gene: TRBD1; V gene: TRBV25-1; J gene: TRBJ1-3; CDR3 protein: CASSVSPGQAGGNTIYF; CDR3 DNA: TGTGCCAGCAGTGTTTCCCCTGGACAGGCCGGGGGAAACACCATATATTTT
clone size: once; D gene: .; V gene: TRBV5-5; J gene: TRBJ1-2; CDR3 protein: CASSWEVVGYGYTF; CDR3 DNA: TGTGCCAGCAGCTGGGAGGTAGTCGGCTATGGCTACACCTTC
clone size: .; D gene: TRBD1; V gene: TRBV19; J gene: TRBJ2-1; CDR3 protein: CASRQRTGSSYNEQFF; CDR3 DNA: TGTGCCAGTAGGCAACGGACAGGGAGCTCCTACAATGAGCAGTTCTTC
clone size: .; D gene: .; V gene: TRBV5-3; J gene: TRBJ1-2; CDR3 protein: CASSFPGTRNYGYTF; CDR3 DNA: TGTGCCAGCAGCTTTCCCGGGACACGGAACTATGGCTACACCTTC
clone size: once; D gene: .; V gene: TRBV18; J gene: TRBJ1-4; CDR3 protein: CASSPPNSEYEKLFF; CDR3 DNA: TGTGCCAGCTCACCACCGAACAGCGAGTATGAAAAACTGTTTTTT
clone size: .; D gene: TRBD1; V gene: TRBV23-1; J gene: TRBJ1-5; CDR3 protein: CASSHIERDRGVGQPQHF; CDR3 DNA: TGCGCCAGCAGTCACATTGAACGGGACAGGGGAGTGGGCCAGCCCCAGCATTTT
clone size: .; D gene: TRBD2; V gene: TRBV4-1; J gene: TRBJ2-3; CDR3 protein: CASSLAGVPFGSTDTQYF; CDR3 DNA: TGCGCCAGCAGCCTGGCGGGAGTCCCTTTTGGGAGCACAGATACGCAGTATTTT
clone size: .; D gene: .; V gene: TRBV2; J gene: TRBJ1-2; CDR3 protein: CASKGVLNYGYTF; CDR3 DNA: TGTGCCAGCAAGGGGGTTTTGAACTATGGCTACACCTTC
clone size: .; D gene: .; V gene: TRBV4-1; J gene: TRBJ2-7; CDR3 protein: CASSHIQGFDYEQYF; CDR3 DNA: TGCGCCAGCAGCCATATTCAGGGGTTTGACTACGAGCAGTACTTC
clone size: once; D gene: TRBD1; V gene: TRBV7-2; J gene: TRBJ1-2; CDR3 protein: CASSLAGQGIDYTF; CDR3 DNA: TGTGCCAGCAGCTTAGCTGGACAGGGGATTGACTACACCTTC
clone size: .; D gene: TRBD1; V gene: TRBV10-1; J gene: TRBJ2-1; CDR3 protein: CASSESGTGYNEQFF; CDR3 DNA: TGCGCCAGCAGTGAGTCCGGGACAGGTTACAATGAGCAGTTCTTC
clone size: few; D gene: .; V gene: TRBV29-1; J gene: TRBJ1-5; CDR3 protein: CSARDNYNQPQHF; CDR3 DNA: TGCAGCGCCCGGGACAACTACAATCAGCCCCAGCATTTT
clone size: .; D gene: TRBD2; V gene: TRBV14; J gene: TRBJ2-7; CDR3 protein: CASSQYTGLAGVLLDDEQYF; CDR3 DNA: TGTGCCAGCAGCCAATACACCGGGCTAGCGGGAGTCTTGCTCGACGACGAGCAGTACTTC
clone size: .; D gene: TRBD1; V gene: TRBV7-8; J gene: TRBJ1-2; CDR3 protein: CASIQGEGTYGYTF; CDR3 DNA: TGTGCCAGTATTCAGGGGGAGGGCACTTACGGCTACACCTTC
clone size: .; D gene: .; V gene: TRBV19; J gene: TRBJ2-1; CDR3 protein: CASTTVLNNEQFF; CDR3 DNA: TGTGCCAGTACCACAGTTCTCAACAATGAGCAGTTCTTC
clone size: .; D gene: .; V gene: TRBV5-5; J gene: TRBJ1-3; CDR3 protein: CASSLTGLSSGNTIYF; CDR3 DNA: TGTGCCAGCAGCTTGACAGGACTCAGCTCTGGAAACACCATATATTTT
clone size: .; D gene: .; V gene: TRBV11-2; J gene: TRBJ2-1; CDR3 protein: CASSLGTLTEQFF; CDR3 DNA: TGTGCCAGCAGCTTAGGGACTCTAACGGAGCAGTTCTTC
clone size: .; D gene: TRBD2; V gene: TRBV7-2; J gene: TRBJ2-7; CDR3 protein: CASSFSPSSGGYEQYF; CDR3 DNA: TGTGCCAGCAGCTTCTCTCCTTCTAGCGGGGGCTACGAGCAGTACTTC
clone size: .; D gene: .; V gene: TRBV11-2; J gene: TRBJ2-1; CDR3 protein: CASSLGPNEQFF; CDR3 DNA: TGTGCCAGCAGCTTAGGACCCAATGAGCAGTTCTTC
clone size: .; D gene: .; V gene: TRBV9; J gene: TRBJ2-6; CDR3 protein: CASGGSSGANVLTF; CDR3 DNA: TGTGCCAGCGGTGGGAGCTCTGGGGCCAACGTCCTGACTTTC
clone size: .; D gene: .; V gene: TRBV5-4; J gene: TRBJ2-2; CDR3 protein: CAFGTSNTGELFF; CDR3 DNA: TGTGCCTTCGGGACTTCGAACACCGGGGAGCTGTTTTTT
clone size: .; D gene: TRBD2; V gene: TRBV28; J gene: TRBJ2-7; CDR3 protein: CATRLAGGEPLYEQYF; CDR3 DNA: TGTGCCACCCGACTAGCGGGAGGCGAACCCCTCTACGAGCAGTACTTC
clone size: .; D gene: .; V gene: TRBV6-1; J gene: TRBJ2-2; CDR3 protein: CASRTVWELFF; CDR3 DNA: TGTGCCAGCAGGACGGTTTGGGAGCTGTTTTTT
clone size: .; D gene: .; V gene: TRBV18; J gene: TRBJ1-3; CDR3 protein: CASSPTSDSGNTIYF; CDR3 DNA: TGTGCCAGCTCACCGACCTCAGACTCTGGAAACACCATATATTTT
clone size: .; D gene: .; V gene: TRBV11-2; J gene: TRBJ1-1; CDR3 protein: CASSLDGVNTEAFF; CDR3 DNA: TGTGCCAGCAGCTTAGATGGGGTGAACACTGAAGCTTTCTTT
clone size: once; D gene: .; V gene: TRBV30; J gene: TRBJ2-1; CDR3 protein: CAWTLDSRQFF; CDR3 DNA: TGTGCCTGGACCCTGGACAGTCGGCAGTTCTTC
clone size: .; D gene: TRBD1; V gene: TRBV10-3; J gene: TRBJ2-7; CDR3 protein: CAISEAGGFYDYEQYF; CDR3 DNA: TGTGCCATCAGTGAGGCAGGGGGCTTTTATGACTACGAGCAGTACTTC
clone size: .; D gene: .; V gene: TRBV11-1; J gene: TRBJ2-2; CDR3 protein: CASSLGLDPAGELFF; CDR3 DNA: TGTGCCAGCAGCTTAGGACTAGACCCGGCCGGGGAGCTGTTTTTT
clone size: .; D gene: .; V gene: TRBV2; J gene: TRBJ2-5; CDR3 protein: CASSEGGPGTQYF; CDR3 DNA: TGTGCCAGCAGTGAAGGAGGACCGGGGACCCAGTACTTC
clone size: .; D gene: .; V gene: TRBV27; J gene: TRBJ2-1; CDR3 protein: CASSVYRVLSYNEQFF; CDR3 DNA: TGTGCCAGCAGTGTCTACAGGGTCCTCTCCTACAATGAGCAGTTCTTC
clone size: few; D gene: TRBD1; V gene: TRBV2; J gene: TRBJ1-5; CDR3 protein: CASRAGTGNSNQPQHF; CDR3 DNA: TGTGCCAGCAGGGCCGGGACAGGGAATAGCAATCAGCCCCAGCATTTT
clone size: .; D gene: .; V gene: TRBV29-1; J gene: TRBJ2-1; CDR3 protein: CSVNRDGLYNEQFF; CDR3 DNA: TGCAGCGTAAACCGGGACGGACTATACAATGAGCAGTTCTTC
clone size: .; D gene: .; V gene: TRBV29-1; J gene: TRBJ1-1; CDR3 protein: CSVVRRAGVSTEAFF; CDR3 DNA: TGCAGCGTTGTGCGCAGGGCGGGGGTGAGCACTGAAGCTTTCTTT
clone size: few; D gene: .; V gene: TRBV2; J gene: TRBJ1-2; CDR3 protein: CASSDGQDYGYTF; CDR3 DNA: TGTGCCAGCAGTGATGGACAAGACTATGGCTACACCTTC
clone size: .; D gene: .; V gene: TRBV5-1; J gene: TRBJ1-1; CDR3 protein: CASSSGVGTEAFF; CDR3 DNA: TGCGCCAGCAGCTCCGGGGTGGGCACTGAAGCTTTCTTT
clone size: .; D gene: .; V gene: TRBV11-2; J gene: TRBJ2-3; CDR3 protein: CASSVGAQSTDTQYF; CDR3 DNA: TGTGCCAGCAGTGTCGGCGCCCAAAGCACAGATACGCAGTATTTT
clone size: .; D gene: TRBD2; V gene: TRBV7-9; J gene: TRBJ2-7; CDR3 protein: CASSLRDYGYEQYF; CDR3 DNA: TGTGCCAGCAGCTTACGGGACTACGGCTACGAGCAGTACTTC
clone size: .; D gene: .; V gene: TRBV6-1; J gene: TRBJ1-5; CDR3 protein: CASTGSNQPQHF; CDR3 DNA: TGTGCCAGCACAGGAAGCAATCAGCCCCAGCATTTT
clone size: .; D gene: .; V gene: TRBV27; J gene: TRBJ1-2; CDR3 protein: CASSLSTTGYGYTF; CDR3 DNA: TGTGCCAGCAGTTTATCGACGACCGGCTATGGCTACACCTTC
clone size: .; D gene: .; V gene: TRBV4-1; J gene: TRBJ2-2; CDR3 protein: CASSQDLRGTGELFF; CDR3 DNA: TGCGCCAGCAGCCAAGATCTGCGGGGAACCGGGGAGCTGTTTTTT
clone size: medium-sized; D gene: .; V gene: TRBV18; J gene: TRBJ1-2; CDR3 protein: CASSFQITGDGYTF; CDR3 DNA: TGTGCCAGCTCATTTCAAATCACAGGAGATGGCTACACCTTC
clone size: .; D gene: .; V gene: TRBV28; J gene: TRBJ2-6; CDR3 protein: CASTTLPGQTSSGANVLTF; CDR3 DNA: TGTGCCAGCACCACCTTACCGGGACAAACGAGCTCTGGGGCCAACGTCCTGACTTTC
clone size: once; D gene: .; V gene: TRBV19; J gene: TRBJ1-5; CDR3 protein: CASSMVAGGDRGNQPQHF; CDR3 DNA: TGTGCCAGTAGTATGGTGGCGGGGGGCGATAGGGGCAATCAGCCCCAGCATTTT